The sequence of this T cell receptor beta chain was determined in a study of cytomegalovirus exposure and HLA in healthy donors. Germline V gene data show CDR1 as SGHDT and CDR2 as YYEEEE. CDR3 size: 14 residues. With 5 bases clipped from V and 0 bases from J, the junction kept 5 bases outside the gene matches. This clone was detected a few times. 13 Jbeta primers and 60 Vbeta primers were used for the PCR. Measured with immunoSEQ multiplex PCR; TCRdb has only the in-frame clones, and not every one. The data contain 60,000 to 100,000 clones, 78% of them singletons. The rearrangement links TRBV5-6 to TRBJ2-7; TRBD1 aligns across 7 bases. This receptor was obtained from a male donor in good health and CMV-seropositive. Sequencing used PBMCs. CDR3 bases: TGTGCCAGCAGTTTGACAGGGAGCTCCTACGAGCAGTACTTC. Protein product: CASSLTGSSYEQYF. The variable domain in full, completed from reference TRBV5-6 and TRBJ2-7, reads DAGVTQSPTHLIKTRGQQVTLRCSPKSGHDTVSWYQQALGQGPQFIFQYYEEEERQRGNFPDRFSGHQFPNYSSELNVNALLLGDSALYLCASSLTGSSYEQYFGPGTRLTVT.